This T cell receptor beta chain was sequenced during a study of blood T cells in healthy people across ages. The second PCR ran roughly 6 to 11 cycles with a sample-barcoded 5' primer and J-beta primers. TCRdb reprocessed the 5' RACE reads with MiXCR, giving one entry per CDR3 protein. Among about 1.5 million distinct CDR3 sequences listed, about 43% were seen once. This CDR3 has 13 residues. CDR1 is SNHLY and CDR2 is FYNNEI in the germline V gene. What was sequenced was blood. This sequence originates from a young woman in good health. V is TRBV2 and J is TRBJ2-7, with D tentatively TRBD2 (5 bases). The DNA matches TRBJ2-5 better at its end, which makes the J call doubtful. DNA of the CDR3: TGTGCCAGCAACCGAGGAGGAAGGGAGACCCAGTACTTC. Translated: CASNRGGRETQYF.